Listed below are T cell receptor beta chains from one sample, sequenced in a study of persistence of HIV-infected CD4 T cells. Libraries were prepared by immunoSEQ multiplex PCR; TCRdb keeps only in-frame clonotypes and omits some of them. The sample has about 28,000 clones, roughly three quarters seen once; the top ten hold 0.65% to 0.85%. Which antigens these TCRs recognize remains unknown. The material sequenced was CD4+ T cells sorted from PBMCs after roughly 17-hour stimulation, taken from a patient who received antiretroviral therapy. The receptors come from an adult woman with HIV who was CMV-seropositive. Each CDR3 is given with its conserved first and last residue. A D gene is named only where the DNA matches it firmly. Part of the rows lack a size; the others show once, few, many or a class for expanded clones.

clone size,D gene,V gene,J gene,CDR3 DNA,CDR3 protein
NA,NA,TRBV27,TRBJ1-4,TGTGCCAGCAGTTTATTACCGGGTATCGGTGAAAAACTGTTTTTT,CASSLLPGIGEKLFF
NA,NA,TRBV6-6,TRBJ1-3,TGTGCCAGCAGTTCTCGAGGAGCCTCTGGAAACACCATATATTTT,CASSSRGASGNTIYF
NA,TRBD1,TRBV4-1,TRBJ2-7,TGCGCCAGCAGCCAAAACCGGGACAGCCCCTACGAGCAGTACTTC,CASSQNRDSPYEQYF
NA,NA,TRBV6-5,TRBJ1-2,TGTGCCAGCAGGGGACCGAACAACTATGGCTACACCTTC,CASRGPNNYGYTF
NA,NA,TRBV5-1,TRBJ2-3,TGCGCCAGCAGCTTAGAGGGCCGCACAGATACGCAGTATTTT,CASSLEGRTDTQYF
few,NA,TRBV5-6,TRBJ2-7,TGTGCCAGCAGCTTGGGGACCTATCCTAACAGATTTTACGAGCAGTACTTC,CASSLGTYPNRFYEQYF
NA,NA,TRBV24-1,TRBJ1-2,TGTGCCACCAGTGATTTGTCTGGCTACACCTTC,CATSDLSGYTF
NA,NA,TRBV15,TRBJ2-1,TGTGCCACCAGCGGACTTTCTCGTAATGAGCAGTTCTTC,CATSGLSRNEQFF
NA,NA,TRBV24-1,TRBJ2-1,TGTGCCACCAGTGATGGTAGGGCCCGGGACTATGAGCAGTTCTTC,CATSDGRARDYEQFF
NA,NA,TRBV2,TRBJ1-5,TGTGCCAGCAGACAGACCCTGGGAAGTCAGCCCCAGCATTTT,CASRQTLGSQPQHF
NA,NA,TRBV7-2,TRBJ1-1,TGTGCCAGCAGCTATCAATCTTCGGGCGCAGCTTTCTTT,CASSYQSSGAAFF
NA,NA,TRBV30,TRBJ2-4,TGTGCCGGGGGTTCAGGCCTTCTAATAGCCAAAAACATTCAGTACTTC,CAGGSGLLIAKNIQYF
NA,NA,TRBV9,TRBJ1-2,TGTGCCAGCAGCCGGAGGCAGGGAGGGGGCTACACCTTC,CASSRRQGGGYTF
NA,TRBD1,TRBV4-2,TRBJ1-4,TGTGCCAGCAGCCAAGATCTTAGGACGTTTGACAGGGGGGCTTCAGCAACTAATGAAAAACTGTTTTTT,CASSQDLRTFDRGASATNEKLFF
NA,TRBD1,TRBV6-1,TRBJ1-2,TGTGCCAGCAGTGAGCCCGGGCAGGGGGCGGCTGGCTACACCTTC,CASSEPGQGAAGYTF
few,NA,TRBV7-8,TRBJ1-6,TGTGCCAGCAGCTTTCCCAGTTCACCCCTCCACTTT,CASSFPSSPLHF
NA,TRBD1,TRBV14,TRBJ1-1,TGTGCCAGCCGCAGGGGGGGCACTGAAGCTTTCTTT,CASRRGGTEAFF
NA,NA,TRBV6-2/TRBV6-3,TRBJ1-5,TGTGCCAGCAGCCGGGGGGGCAGCAATCAGCCCCAGCATTTT,CASSRGGSNQPQHF
NA,NA,TRBV3-1/TRBV3-2,TRBJ2-1,TGTGCCAGCAGCCAAGCCGAGAGTGAGCAGTTCTTC,CASSQAESEQFF
NA,TRBD1,TRBV7-9,TRBJ1-1,TGTGCCAGCAGTACAGGGGACGTGAACACTGAAGCTTTCTTT,CASSTGDVNTEAFF
NA,NA,TRBV2,TRBJ2-4,TGTGCCAGCAGTGAGGGGCAGGGTACCGCCAAAAACATTCAGTACTTC,CASSEGQGTAKNIQYF
NA,NA,TRBV10-2,TRBJ1-5,TGCGCCAGCAGTGTTTGGGGGGGCGGAGGCAATCAGCCCCAGCATTTT,CASSVWGGGGNQPQHF
NA,NA,TRBV5-6,TRBJ1-1,TGTGCCAGCAGCTTAAGGGGCTTGTACACTGAAGCTTTCTTT,CASSLRGLYTEAFF
NA,NA,TRBV19,TRBJ1-2,TGTGCCAGTAGTATCTCCGGGGGCTATGGCTACACCTTC,CASSISGGYGYTF
NA,TRBD1,TRBV10-3,TRBJ1-4,TGTGCCATCAGTGGAACAGGGGGTGAAAAACTGTTTTTT,CAISGTGGEKLFF
NA,NA,TRBV6-4,TRBJ1-1,TGTGCCAGCCCCCTCGCCCCAAGGGGGAACACTGAAGCTTTCTTT,CASPLAPRGNTEAFF
NA,TRBD2,TRBV7-2,TRBJ2-2,TGTGCCAGCAGTCAAGGTCGGGCTAGCGGGAACACCGGGGAGCTGTTTTTT,CASSQGRASGNTGELFF
NA,TRBD2,TRBV7-9,TRBJ2-5,TGTGCCAGCAGCAAAGCGGGGGGACTGAGAGAGACCCAGTACTTC,CASSKAGGLRETQYF
NA,TRBD1,TRBV6-5,TRBJ1-5,TGTGCCACTCAAAACTTGGGACAGCCAAATCAGCCCCAGCATTTT,CATQNLGQPNQPQHF
NA,TRBD1,TRBV27,TRBJ1-2,TGTGCCAGCAGACGTACCGGGACAGTCGATGGCTACACCTTC,CASRRTGTVDGYTF
NA,NA,TRBV18,TRBJ1-3,TGTGCCAGCTCACCACCGGACCGCAACTCTGGAAACACCATATATTTT,CASSPPDRNSGNTIYF
NA,NA,TRBV2,TRBJ1-1,TGTGCCAGCAGCGAGAGACTCCTGGCAGCTTTCTTT,CASSERLLAAFF
NA,NA,TRBV7-2,TRBJ2-7,TGTGCCAGCAGCTTCGTCAAGGCTTACGAGCAGTACTTC,CASSFVKAYEQYF
NA,NA,TRBV27,TRBJ1-4,TGTGCCAGCAGTCTTGTTATAGACAGGTCTAATGAAAAACTGTTTTTT,CASSLVIDRSNEKLFF
NA,TRBD1,TRBV4-2,TRBJ1-3,TGTGCCAGCAGCCCGCAGGGGGCAGGTGGCACCATATATTTT,CASSPQGAGGTIYF
few,TRBD2,TRBV3-1/TRBV3-2,TRBJ2-3,TGTGCCAGCAGCGCCCGACTAGCGGGGAACACAGATACGCAGTATTTT,CASSARLAGNTDTQYF
NA,NA,TRBV7-8,TRBJ1-4,TGTGCCAGCAGCCCGTTAAGCCTCCCCGCAACTAATGAAAAACTGTTTTTT,CASSPLSLPATNEKLFF
NA,NA,TRBV4-2,TRBJ2-2,TGTGCCAGCAGCTATACAGGGACCACCGGGGAGCTGTTTTTT,CASSYTGTTGELFF
NA,TRBD1,TRBV19,TRBJ1-3,TGTGCCAGTGGGCCGGGACAGGGTGTCTCTGGAAACACCATATATTTT,CASGPGQGVSGNTIYF
NA,NA,TRBV5-1,TRBJ1-2,TGCGCCAGCAGCTTCAGGGACTATGGCTACACCTTC,CASSFRDYGYTF
NA,TRBD1,TRBV5-6,TRBJ1-5,TGTGCCAGCAGCCAAGCAGGGGGAGGCAATCAGCCCCAGCATTTT,CASSQAGGGNQPQHF
few,NA,TRBV21-1,TRBJ1-5,TGTGCCAGCAGCACAAGGGCGGGGAGGGGGAATCAGCCCCAGCATTTT,CASSTRAGRGNQPQHF
NA,NA,TRBV7-3,TRBJ2-1,TGTGCCAGCAGCTTAACACGGGGGCACAGCAATGAGCAGTTCTTC,CASSLTRGHSNEQFF
once,NA,TRBV6-5,TRBJ1-1,TGTGCCAGCAGTTACCGGCAATCGTCAGGGATCACTGAAGCTTTCTTT,CASSYRQSSGITEAFF
NA,TRBD2,TRBV9,TRBJ2-1,TGTGCCAGCAGCGCCTTAGCGGGGGCTAATGAGCAGTTCTTC,CASSALAGANEQFF
once,NA,TRBV14,TRBJ2-7,TGTGCCAGCAGCCAAGCGGGTGGGGAGCAGTACTTC,CASSQAGGEQYF
NA,TRBD1,TRBV24-1,TRBJ2-2,TGTGCCACCAGATCCCGGGACAGGGGCCCCACCGGGGAGCTGTTTTTT,CATRSRDRGPTGELFF
once,NA,TRBV19,TRBJ1-6,TGTGCCAGTAGTATATCCCCCAGGGGTGATTCACCCCTCCACTTT,CASSISPRGDSPLHF
once,NA,TRBV9,TRBJ2-7,TGTGCCAGCAGCGTAGGGCCGACTAGTTCCTACGAGCAGTACTTC,CASSVGPTSSYEQYF
NA,TRBD2,TRBV4-2,TRBJ2-3,TGTGCCAGCAGCCAATTAGCGGGGGGGGGCACAGATACGCAGTATTTT,CASSQLAGGGTDTQYF
few,NA,TRBV5-5,TRBJ1-2,TGTGCCAGCAGCTCTTTACAGGAGGTCCATGGCTACACCTTC,CASSSLQEVHGYTF
NA,NA,TRBV4-2,TRBJ1-1,TGTGCCAGCAGCCAAGATAGGGGGATATTGAAGGCTTTCTTT,CASSQDRGILKAFF
NA,TRBD1,TRBV6-5,TRBJ1-3,TGTGCCAGCAGTACCTTGACAGGGATTGGAAACACCATATATTTT,CASSTLTGIGNTIYF